The 10 T cell receptor beta chains listed next were all sequenced from one sample in a study of regulatory T cells in long-lasting Graves disease. Arm-PCR with iRepertoire HTBI primers amplified the CDR3 regions for these TCR beta libraries. TCRdb re-derived calls from the multiplex PCR reads in MiXCR, one entry per CDR3 protein. Among about 540,000 distinct CDR3 sequences listed, 13% were seen once. The time point denotes: newly diagnosed GD, antithyroid drugs for less than 3 months. RNA from PBMCs was the source of the TCR library. These data were also reused for a study on T cells in Graves' hyperthyroidism and ophthalmopathy.

Here the sequenced sample was peripheral blood mononuclear cells (PBMCs), taken at new diagnosis, from a patient treated with antithyroid drugs. The receptors here all came from a man aged 25 to 45 with Graves disease.

This clonotype was seen only a few times. V is TRBV10-2 and J is TRBJ2-1; the match to TRBD2 covers 12 bases. With V trimmed by 8 bases and J by 8 bases, 4 bases remained unmatched. The germline V gene has CDR1 WSHSY and CDR2 SAAADI. The CDR3 length is 13 residues. The CDR3 region has the DNA TGCGCCAGCGCTAGCGGGAGGGGGGATGAGCAGTTCTTC. The encoded protein is CASASGRGDEQFF.

This clonotype was counted ten times or more. V gene TRBV6-1 combines with J gene TRBJ1-6; tentative D call: TRBD1 (6 bases). V dropped 0 bases and J dropped 5 bases, with 8 bases sitting between them. The CDR3 has 15 amino acids. Per the germline V gene, CDR1 is MNHNS and CDR2 is SASEGT. DNA of the CDR3: TGTGCCAGCAGTGAAGCCGGACAGCATAATTCACCCCTCCACTTT. Translating gives CASSEAGQHNSPLHF.

The CDR3 spells CASSAWTASADTQYF. The CDR3 bases are TGTGCCAGCAGCGCATGGACAGCCTCTGCAGATACGCAGTATTTT. The chain has TRBV9 and TRBJ2-3; D is possibly TRBD1 (6 bases). Trimming removed 3 bases from V and 4 bases from J, with 15 bases in between. This CDR3 spans 15 amino acids. CDR1 is SGDLS, CDR2 YYNGEE, per germline.

The rearrangement uses TRBV20-1 and TRBJ2-1; 9 nucleotides match TRBD1. The length of the CDR3 is 14 residues. Trimming removed 6 bases from V and 7 bases from J; junction bases left unmatched: 10. CDR1 and CDR2 from the germline V gene are DFQATT and SNEGSKA (reference sequence). The CDR3 sequence is CSAPPGQGRNEQFF. The CDR3 region has the DNA TGCAGTGCCCCCCCGGGACAGGGAAGAAATGAGCAGTTCTTC.

This clonotype was seen ten or more times. V is TRBV6-1 and J is TRBJ2-1, with 10 nucleotides matching TRBD2. The length of the CDR3 is 15 residues. V gave up 6 bases and J gave up 6 bases; unmatched junction bases: 8. Germline V gene lookup returns CDR1 MNHNS and CDR2 SASEGT. Written as DNA, the CDR3 is TGTGCCAGCAGCGTAGCGGGAGGCGGGGTCAATGAGCAGTTCTTC. It is translated as CASSVAGGGVNEQFF.

The chain uses TRBV29-1 and TRBJ1-1; 8 nucleotides agree with TRBD1. Trimming took 3 bases from V and 13 from J; bases not matched to a gene: 13. This CDR3 is built from 13 residues. From germline, CDR1 is SQVTM and CDR2 ANQGSEA. CDR3 coding DNA: TGCAGCGTTGATATCGGACAGGGTCGTAGGCTTTTCTTT. Amino acids: CSVDIGQGRRLFF.

This clonotype was counted many times. The chain recombines TRBV2 with TRBJ1-1; D is unclear. This CDR3 contains 14 residues. Trimming pared 1 base from V and 2 bases from J, leaving 8 bases between. Germline CDR1 reads SNHLY; CDR2 reads FYNNEI. The CDR3 sequence: CASSEVVGNTEAFF. The CDR3 region has the DNA TGTGCCAGCAGTGAAGTTGTGGGTAACACTGAAGCTTTCTTT.

This clonotype was found many times. The rearrangement uses TRBV30 and TRBJ2-3; D possibly corresponds to TRBD2 (5 bases). The CDR3 consists of 14 residues. V gave up 0 bases and J gave up 1 base, with 8 bases separating them. The germline V gene encodes CDR1 GTSNPN and CDR2 SVGIG (reference sequence). In DNA, the CDR3 is TGTGCCTGGAGTGTAATGCGGGGCACAGATACGCAGTATTTT. This translates into CAWSVMRGTDTQYF.

This clonotype was seen repeatedly, ten times or more. This sequence joins TRBV9 and TRBJ2-6; weak D call: TRBD2 (5 bases). Germline CDR1 SGDLS, CDR2 YYNGEE. Trimming removed 3 bases at V and 1 base at J, with 11 bases between. The CDR3 has 16 residues. Here the CDR3 reads CASSGYWRSGANVLTF. The CDR3 DNA sequence: TGTGCCAGCAGCGGATACTGGAGGTCTGGGGCCAACGTCCTGACTTTC.

This sequence joins TRBV19 and TRBJ2-6, with TRBD1 matching 8 bases. Trimming cost V 11 bases and J 1 base; bases outside gene matches: 10. The CDR3 spans 16 residues. Per the germline V gene, CDR1 is LNHDA and CDR2 is SQIVND (reference sequence). CDR3 region: CAGMGRGLSGANVLTF. Written as DNA, the CDR3 is TGTGCCGGGATGGGCAGGGGGCTTTCTGGGGCCAACGTCCTGACTTTC.